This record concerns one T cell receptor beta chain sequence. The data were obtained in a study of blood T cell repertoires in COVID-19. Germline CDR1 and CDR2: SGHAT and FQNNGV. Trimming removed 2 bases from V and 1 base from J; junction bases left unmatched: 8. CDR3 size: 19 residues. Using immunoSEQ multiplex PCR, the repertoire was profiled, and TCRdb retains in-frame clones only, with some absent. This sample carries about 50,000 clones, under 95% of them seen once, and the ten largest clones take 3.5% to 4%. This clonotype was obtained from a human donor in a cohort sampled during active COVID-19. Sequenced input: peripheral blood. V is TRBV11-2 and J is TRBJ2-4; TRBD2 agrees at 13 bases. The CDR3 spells CASSLTSGRAEAAKNIQYF. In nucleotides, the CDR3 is TGTGCCAGCAGCTTAACTAGCGGGAGGGCCGAGGCGGCCAAAAACATTCAGTACTTC.